One sample yielded the 18 T cell receptor beta chains listed below, sequenced in a study of cytomegalovirus exposure and HLA in healthy donors. With 60 Vbeta and 13 Jbeta primers, the PCR was carried out. Measured with immunoSEQ multiplex PCR; TCRdb has only the in-frame clones, and not every one. There are about 110,000 clones in the sample; 55% to 75% occur only once, and approximately 3.8% lies in the top ten. The sample consisted of PBMCs. Receptors originate from a man aged 25-45 years in good health and CMV-seropositive.

In its sample, this clone was seen a few times. V is TRBV6-1 and J is TRBJ2-4; no clear D. V was pared by 5 bases and J by 15 bases, with 17 bases between. The CDR3 has 12 amino acids. Germline lookup yields CDR1 MNHNS and CDR2 SASEGT. DNA for the CDR3: TGTGCCAGCAGTCGAAGTGGCGGTTTTTCGTACTTC. Its translation: CASSRSGGFSYF.

This clone has only a few counts. The gene calls are TRBV5-1 and TRBJ2-7, with a tentative D call TRBD1 (7 bases). V lost 0 bases and J 5 bases, leaving 12 bases between the germline ends. The CDR3 contains 14 residues. CDR1 is SGHRS and CDR2 is YFSETQ in the germline V gene. The CDR3 protein is CASSLEGGGNEQYF. The CDR3 DNA reads TGCGCCAGCAGCTTGGAAGGGGGCGGGAACGAGCAGTACTTC.

A few counts support this clone. The chain uses TRBV7-8 and TRBJ1-1; 7 positions agree with TRBD1. V lost 4 bases, J lost 3 bases, and 5 bases stayed unmatched. The germline CDR1 and CDR2 sequences are SGHVS and FQNEAQ. The CDR3 contains 14 residues. This CDR3 is CASSSNRGDTEAFF. The CDR3 nucleotides read TGTGCCAGCAGCTCGAACAGGGGCGACACTGAAGCTTTCTTT.

The chain recombines TRBV7-9 with TRBJ2-7, with D perhaps TRBD2 (6 bases). There are 15 residues in the CDR3. Germline assignment: CDR1 SEHNR and CDR2 FQNEAQ (reference sequence). The V and J ends lost 5 bases and 1 base respectively, with 15 bases between them. CDR3 DNA: TGTGCCAGCAGCAACACCGGGGACTTTTCCTACGAGCAGTACTTC. Amino acids: CASSNTGDFSYEQYF.

This clone occurred a few times. V and J are TRBV7-2 and TRBJ2-3; perhaps TRBD2 as D (5 bases). The germline gives CDR1 SGHTA, CDR2 FQGNSA. Trimming left V 3 bases short and J 3 bases short, with 10 bases between. This CDR3 region has 14 residues. The CDR3 sequence: CASSLVALTDTQYF. Written as DNA, the CDR3 is TGTGCCAGCAGCTTGGTAGCGTTAACAGATACGCAGTATTTT. Full variable domain (missing parts from reference TRBV7-2 and TRBJ2-3): GAGVSQSPSNKVTEKGKDVELRCDPISGHTALYWYRQSLGQGLEFLIYFQGNSAPDKSGLPSDRFSAERTGGSVSTLTIQRTQQEDSAVYLCASSLVALTDTQYFGPGTRLTVL.

The chain combines TRBV5-4 with TRBJ2-7; 8 bases match TRBD1. Germline lookup yields CDR1 SGHNT and CDR2 YYREEE (reference sequence). Germline trimming cut 0 bases from V and 7 bases from J; bases unmatched to any gene: 9. This CDR3 is built from 15 residues. The CDR3 coding sequence is TGTGCCAGCAGCTTGGGCGGACAGGGTATAGGAGAGCAGTACTTC. This sequence encodes CASSLGGQGIGEQYF.

The V gene is TRBV11-2, the J gene TRBJ2-2, with TRBD1 identical over 7 bases. The CDR3 sequence is 13 residues long. The V gene end was trimmed by 10 bases and the J gene end by 4 bases; junction bases not matched to a gene: 6. Germline values: CDR1 SGHAT, CDR2 FQNNGV. Written as DNA, the CDR3 is TGTGCCACCTACGACAGGGTCACCGGGGAGCTGTTTTTT. Residues: CATYDRVTGELFF.

This clone was detected only a few times. This chain connects TRBV28 to TRBJ1-2; D is perhaps TRBD1 (5 bases). The germline CDR1 and CDR2 sequences are MDHEN and SYDVKM. Trimming took off 4 bases at V and 5 bases at J, with 17 bases between the two ends. This CDR3 has 15 residues. The CDR3 here is CASSSPQGALYGYTF. For the CDR3, the DNA is TGTGCCAGCAGTTCCCCCCAGGGCGCACTGTATGGCTACACCTTC.

The V gene is TRBV2, the J gene TRBJ2-3, with 8 bases aligning to TRBD1. Trimming removed 7 bases from V and 6 bases from J; junction bases left unmatched: 12. The CDR3 sequence is 15 residues long. Per the germline V gene, CDR1 is SNHLY and CDR2 is FYNNEI. The CDR3 here is CASTPDRGGFDTQYF. CDR3 nucleotides: TGTGCCAGCACCCCCGACAGGGGCGGTTTTGATACGCAGTATTTT.

The chain combines TRBV11-3 with TRBJ2-1, with 9 bases that match TRBD2. The trim removed 6 bases at V and 0 bases at J, leaving 6 bases unmatched. The CDR3 contains 16 residues. In germline, CDR1 is SGHNT, CDR2 YENEEA. This CDR3 is CASSRSGGSSYNEQFF. The CDR3 DNA is TGTGCCAGCAGTAGGAGCGGGGGGAGCTCCTACAATGAGCAGTTCTTC.

This sequence joins TRBV19 and TRBJ2-1; possible D gene TRBD2, 5 bases. The CDR3 sequence is 15 residues long. Trimming took 5 bases from V and 2 from J, leaving 13 bases between them. Germline CDR1 and CDR2: LNHDA and SQIVND (reference sequence). Written as DNA, the CDR3 is TGTGCCAGTAGTCCCGGGGTAAGGGCCTACAATGAGCAGTTCTTC. It yields the protein CASSPGVRAYNEQFF. Looking up the rest from reference TRBV19 and TRBJ2-1 gives the full variable domain: DGGITQSPKYLFRKEGQNVTLSCEQNLNHDAMYWYRQDPGQGLRLIYYSQIVNDFQKGDIAEGYSVSREKKESFPLTVTSAQKNPTAFYLCASSPGVRAYNEQFFGPGTRLTVL.

The chain joins TRBV29-1 to TRBJ2-3, with 7 bases aligning to TRBD2. V lost 6 bases, J lost 5 bases, and 14 bases stayed unmatched. CDR1 SQVTM and CDR2 ANQGSEA come from the germline V gene. This CDR3 spans 15 amino acids. The DNA of the CDR3 is TGCAGCGTCGTCCCCACGGGTACGGGGGGAGATACGCAGTATTTT. Amino acid sequence: CSVVPTGTGGDTQYF.

In the case of this clone: At one end the junction does not follow the germline gene, possibly because of a read error. The chain combines TRBV10-3 with TRBJ1-1; D is ambiguous. Germline V gene lookup returns CDR1 ENHRY and CDR2 SYGVKD. The CDR3 consists of 12 residues. CDR3 in DNA: TGTGCCATCAGTGTGAGGAACGCTGAAGCTTTCTTT. The encoded protein is CAISVRNAEAFF.

This sequence joins TRBV7-9 and TRBJ2-3, with 11 bases aligning to TRBD1. V shed 5 bases, J shed 8 bases, and the junction held 3 bases outside the gene matches. This CDR3 region has 13 residues. Germline V gene sequence: CDR1 SEHNR, CDR2 FQNEAQ (reference sequence). The CDR3 DNA sequence: TGTGCCAGCAGCCCGGGGACAGGGGGTACGCAGTATTTT. As protein: CASSPGTGGTQYF.

The J gene is TRBJ2-1, the V gene TRBV30, with 8 positions matching TRBD2. The CDR3 spans 11 residues. Unmatched junction bases numbered 9, after V lost 4 bases and J lost 16 bases. Looked up from germline, CDR1 is GTSNPN and CDR2 is SVGIG (reference sequence). The DNA for the CDR3 is TGTGCCTGGAAGGCGGGGGGCCCTCAATTCTTC. Its protein product is CAWKAGGPQFF.

The CDR3 coding sequence is TGTGCCATCAGTCCCTCCGAAAGGGGCGCGAGTACTGAAGCTTTCTTT. Encoded protein: CAISPSERGASTEAFF. The V gene is TRBV10-3, the J gene TRBJ1-1; D perhaps matches TRBD1 (5 bases). Trimming shortened V by 5 bases and J by 5 bases, and 21 bases separated the two germline ends. The CDR3 sequence is 16 residues long. Germline V CDR1 and CDR2: ENHRY, SYGVKD.

The J gene is TRBJ2-1, the V gene TRBV5-4, with 12 nucleotides matching TRBD2. CDR3 length: 15 amino acids. V shed 5 bases and J 7 bases; nucleotides not matched to a gene: 7. Germline CDR1 reads SGHNT; CDR2 reads YYREEE (reference sequence). The CDR3 region has the DNA TGTGCCAGCAGATACGGACTAGCGGGGCGGAATGAGCAGTTCTTC. Its protein is CASRYGLAGRNEQFF.

The chain combines TRBV5-4 with TRBJ2-1; 8 positions match TRBD2. This CDR3 comprises 15 residues. The J segment lost 5 bases and the V segment lost 6 bases, leaving 10 bases of the junction unmatched. From germline, CDR1 is SGHNT and CDR2 YYREEE (reference sequence). DNA of the CDR3: TGTGCCAGCAAGAGAGCGGGGGAGGGAGACAATGAGCAGTTCTTC. It yields the protein CASKRAGEGDNEQFF.